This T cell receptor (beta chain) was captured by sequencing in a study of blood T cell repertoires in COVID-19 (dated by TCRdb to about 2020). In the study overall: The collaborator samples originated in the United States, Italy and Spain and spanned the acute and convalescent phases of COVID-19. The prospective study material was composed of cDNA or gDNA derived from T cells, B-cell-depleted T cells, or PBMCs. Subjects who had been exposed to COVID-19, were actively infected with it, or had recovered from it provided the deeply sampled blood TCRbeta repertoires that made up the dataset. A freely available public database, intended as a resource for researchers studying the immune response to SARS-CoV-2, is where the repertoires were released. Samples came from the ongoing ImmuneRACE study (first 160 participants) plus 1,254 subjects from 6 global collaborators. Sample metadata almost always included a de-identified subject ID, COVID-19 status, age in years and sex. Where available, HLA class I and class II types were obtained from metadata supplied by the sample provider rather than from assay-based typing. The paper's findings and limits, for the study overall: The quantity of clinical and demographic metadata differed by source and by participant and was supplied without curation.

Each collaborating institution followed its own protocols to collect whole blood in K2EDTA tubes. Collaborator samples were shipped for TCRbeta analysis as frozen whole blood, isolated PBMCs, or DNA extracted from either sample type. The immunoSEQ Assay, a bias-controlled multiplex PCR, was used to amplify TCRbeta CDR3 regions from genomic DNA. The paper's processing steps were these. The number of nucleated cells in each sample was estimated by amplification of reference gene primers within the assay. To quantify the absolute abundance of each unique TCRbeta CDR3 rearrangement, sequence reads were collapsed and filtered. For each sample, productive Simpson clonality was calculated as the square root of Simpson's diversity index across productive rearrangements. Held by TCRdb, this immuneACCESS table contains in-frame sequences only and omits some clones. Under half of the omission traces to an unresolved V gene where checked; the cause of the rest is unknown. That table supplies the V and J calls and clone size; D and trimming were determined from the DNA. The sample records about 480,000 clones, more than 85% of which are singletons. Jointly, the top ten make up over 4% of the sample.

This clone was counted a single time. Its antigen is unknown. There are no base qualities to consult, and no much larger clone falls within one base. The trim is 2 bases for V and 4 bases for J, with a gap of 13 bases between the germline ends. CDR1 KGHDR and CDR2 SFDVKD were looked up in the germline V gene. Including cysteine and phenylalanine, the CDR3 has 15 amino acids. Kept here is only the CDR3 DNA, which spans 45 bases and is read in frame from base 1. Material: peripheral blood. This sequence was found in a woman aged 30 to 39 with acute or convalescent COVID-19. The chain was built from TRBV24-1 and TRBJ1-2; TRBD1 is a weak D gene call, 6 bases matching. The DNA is TGTGCCACCAGTGATTCTTCAGGGGCCTCCTATGGCTACACCTTC. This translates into CATSDSSGASYGYTF.